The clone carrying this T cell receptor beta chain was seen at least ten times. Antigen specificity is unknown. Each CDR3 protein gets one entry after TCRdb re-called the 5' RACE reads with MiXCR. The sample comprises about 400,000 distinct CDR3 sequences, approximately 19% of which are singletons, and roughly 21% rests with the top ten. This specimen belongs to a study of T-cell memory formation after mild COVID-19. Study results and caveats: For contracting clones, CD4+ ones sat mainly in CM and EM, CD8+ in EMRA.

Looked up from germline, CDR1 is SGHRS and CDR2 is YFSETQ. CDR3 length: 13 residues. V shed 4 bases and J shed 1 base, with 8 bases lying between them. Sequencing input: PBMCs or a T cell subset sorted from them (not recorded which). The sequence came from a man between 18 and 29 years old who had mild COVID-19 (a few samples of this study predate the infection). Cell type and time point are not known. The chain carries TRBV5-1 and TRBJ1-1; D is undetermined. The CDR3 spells CASSGTQNTEAFF. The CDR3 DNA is TGCGCCAGCAGCGGAACACAGAACACTGAAGCTTTCTTT.